What follows are 12 T cell receptor beta chains derived from one specimen sequenced in a study of blood T cell repertoires in COVID-19. Some clones are missing from TCRdb's copy, which holds only in-frame ones; the method was immunoSEQ multiplex PCR. The data hold approximately 70,000 clones, with 80% observed a single time. The sample comprised peripheral blood. The receptors stem from a man between 65 and 79 years old who had recovered from COVID-19.

The J gene is TRBJ2-3, the V gene TRBV6-2 or TRBV6-3, with D unresolved. The CDR3 runs to 14 residues. Germline CDR1 and CDR2: MNHEY and SVGEGT. V lost 4 bases and J lost 4, with 12 bases in between. CDR3 DNA sequence: TGTGCCAGCAGTTTATTCCGAAGCCCAGATACGCAGTATTTT. The encoded protein is CASSLFRSPDTQYF.

This clone came up a few times. The chain is built from TRBV5-4 and TRBJ2-7; 7 nucleotides line up with TRBD1. This CDR3 has 13 residues. Trimming removed 3 bases from V and 3 bases from J; junction bases left unmatched: 3. Germline V gene sequence: CDR1 SGHNT, CDR2 YYREEE (reference sequence). In DNA, the CDR3 is TGTGCCAGCAGCTACGACAGGGACTACGAGCAGTACTTC. Its translation: CASSYDRDYEQYF. The variable domain in full, with the rest retrieved from reference TRBV5-4 and TRBJ2-7, is ETGVTQSPTHLIKTRGQQVTLRCSSQSGHNTVSWYQQALGQGPQFIFQYYREEENGRGNFPPRFSGLQFPNYSSELNVNALELDDSALYLCASSYDRDYEQYFGPGTRLTVT.

Only a few counts were recorded for this clone. The chain joins TRBV7-2 to TRBJ2-2, with 8 bases matching TRBD1. With 2 bases clipped from V and 4 bases from J, the junction kept 6 bases outside the gene matches. The CDR3 sequence is 16 residues long. Germline V gene sequence: CDR1 SGHTA, CDR2 FQGNSA. CDR3 in DNA: TGTGCCAGCAGCTTATCAGGGGGCTGGAGCACCGGGGAGCTGTTTTTT. Its protein product is CASSLSGGWSTGELFF. Looking up the rest from reference TRBV7-2 and TRBJ2-2 gives the full variable domain: GAGVSQSPSNKVTEKGKDVELRCDPISGHTALYWYRQSLGQGLEFLIYFQGNSAPDKSGLPSDRFSAERTGGSVSTLTIQRTQQEDSAVYLCASSLSGGWSTGELFFGEGSRLTVL.

The chain links TRBV28 to TRBJ2-1; 12 nucleotides line up with TRBD2. This CDR3 comprises 15 residues. Germline V gives CDR1 MDHEN, CDR2 SYDVKM. The J segment lost 3 bases and the V segment lost 5 bases, leaving 2 bases of the junction unmatched. CDR3 bases: TGTGCCAGCAGTCCGACTAGCGGGAGCTACAATGAGCAGTTCTTC. It translates to CASSPTSGSYNEQFF. Based on the CDR3 plus reference TRBV28 and TRBJ2-1, the full variable domain is DVKVTQSSRYLVKRTGEKVFLECVQDMDHENMFWYRQDPGLGLRLIYFSYDVKMKEKGDIPEGYSVSREKKERFSLILESASTNQTSMYLCASSPTSGSYNEQFFGPGTRLTVL.

CDR3 coding DNA: TGTGCCAGCAGCCTTCGGGGGCTAGCGGGGGGGCGATCGATATACGAGCAGTACTTC. This sequence encodes CASSLRGLAGGRSIYEQYF. The chain is built from TRBV3-1 (or the pseudogene TRBV3-2) and TRBJ2-7; 12 bases map to TRBD2. Germline V lookup: CDR1 LGHDT, CDR2 YNNKEL (reference sequence). V lost 4 bases to trimming and J lost 4 bases; unmatched junction nucleotides: 17. The CDR3 has 19 residues.

The chain carries TRBV11-3 and TRBJ2-1; 7 bases are a match to TRBD2. V shed 1 base and J 8 bases; nucleotides not matched to a gene: 8. The CDR3 is made up of 15 amino acids. Germline V lookup: CDR1 SGHNT, CDR2 YENEEA. The chain's CDR3 is CASSLVSGVSYEQFF. The CDR3 DNA sequence: TGTGCCAGCAGCTTAGTCAGCGGGGTGAGCTATGAGCAGTTCTTC.

This clone was detected only once. The chain uses TRBV5-1 and TRBJ1-1, with TRBD1 matching 9 bases. Per the germline V gene, CDR1 is SGHRS and CDR2 is YFSETQ. V gave up 6 bases and J gave up 4 bases; unmatched junction bases: 10. The CDR3 sequence is 15 residues long. CDR3 sequence reads: CASMRTGDLGTEAFF. CDR3 DNA sequence: TGCGCCAGCATGAGGACAGGGGATTTGGGCACTGAAGCTTTCTTT.

The CDR3 spells CASSPTGDIYTDTQYF. In nucleotides, the CDR3 is TGTGCCAGCTCACCTACAGGGGACATCTACACAGATACGCAGTATTTT. The rearrangement links TRBV18 to TRBJ2-3, with TRBD1 matching 7 bases. With V trimmed by 3 bases and J by 2 bases, 8 bases remained unmatched. Germline V CDR1 and CDR2: KGHSH, LQKENI. The CDR3 runs 16 residues. The full variable domain, its missing parts supplied by reference TRBV18 and TRBJ2-3, is NAGVMQNPRHLVRRRGQEARLRCSPMKGHSHVYWYRQLPEEGLKFMVYLQKENIIDESGMPKERFSAEFPKEGPSILRIQQVVRGDSAAYFCASSPTGDIYTDTQYFGPGTRLTVL.

The J gene is TRBJ2-5, the V gene TRBV7-2, with 9 bases that match TRBD2. The V gene's germline CDR1 is SGHTA and CDR2 FQGNSA. V was clipped by 1 base and J by 4 bases; unmatched bases: 13. CDR3 size: 18 residues. Here the CDR3 reads CASSLDGGRVVRGETQYF. The DNA for the CDR3 is TGTGCCAGCAGCTTAGATGGCGGGAGGGTGGTTCGTGGAGAGACCCAGTACTTC.

This chain links TRBV10-1 with TRBJ1-6, with D maybe TRBD1 (5 bases). V gave up 0 bases and J gave up 1 base, with 16 bases separating them. The CDR3 has 19 amino acids. Germline CDR1 WNHNN, CDR2 SYGVQD (reference sequence). The CDR3 spells CASSESTGGLISYNSPLHF. The CDR3 DNA follows: TGCGCCAGCAGTGAGTCCACGGGGGGATTGATATCCTATAATTCACCCCTCCACTTT.

The rearrangement uses TRBV6-2 or TRBV6-3 and TRBJ1-6; TRBD1 agrees at 9 bases. Germline-derived CDR1 and CDR2 are MNHEY and SVGEGT. CDR3 length: 17 residues. J was trimmed by 6 bases and V by 0 bases; bases with no gene match: 6. The DNA of the CDR3 is TGTGCCAGCAGTTACTCGTCGGGACAGGGTCTTAATTCACCCCTCCACTTT. This translates into CASSYSSGQGLNSPLHF.

This chain links TRBV7-9 with TRBJ1-2; 10 positions agree with TRBD1. Germline CDR1 is SEHNR and CDR2 is FQNEAQ (reference sequence). This CDR3 is built from 14 residues. V gave up 1 base and J gave up 8 bases; unmatched junction bases: 4. The CDR3 coding sequence is TGTGCCAGCAGCTTAGTAGGGACAGGGGACGGCTACACCTTC. It encodes CASSLVGTGDGYTF.